Sequencing of this TCR beta chain was carried out in a study of CD8+CD57+ T cells in acquired aplastic anemia. Across the study: On average, healthy donors gave approximately 11 million reads for CD4+ cells.

In regard to this clonotype: As yet, its antigen is unknown.

Study-wide results and caveats: Some 31 sequences, all CD8+ CDR3, were shared between patients and controls. No significant patient-versus-control difference appeared in CD8+ Simpson's diversity.

Trimming took 6 bases from V and 4 from J; bases not matched to a gene: 9. The CDR3 has 16 amino acids. In germline, CDR1 is MNHNS, CDR2 SASEGT. Template material for TCR beta VDJ and CDR3 profiling consisted of genomic DNA. A single record per CDR3 protein comes from TCRdb applying MiXCR to the reads. The table includes about 110,000 distinct CDR3 sequences, around 49% detected once. This TCR was sampled from a human donor in good health, serving as a control. The source material was sorted CD4+, CD8+, or CD8+CD57+ T cells (not recorded which) from PBMCs. The chain joins TRBV6-1 to TRBJ1-5; 10 nucleotides match TRBD1. The CDR3 bases are TGTGCCAGCAGACGAACCCGGACAGGGGGGAATCAGCCCCAGCATTTT. Its protein product is CASRRTRTGGNQPQHF.